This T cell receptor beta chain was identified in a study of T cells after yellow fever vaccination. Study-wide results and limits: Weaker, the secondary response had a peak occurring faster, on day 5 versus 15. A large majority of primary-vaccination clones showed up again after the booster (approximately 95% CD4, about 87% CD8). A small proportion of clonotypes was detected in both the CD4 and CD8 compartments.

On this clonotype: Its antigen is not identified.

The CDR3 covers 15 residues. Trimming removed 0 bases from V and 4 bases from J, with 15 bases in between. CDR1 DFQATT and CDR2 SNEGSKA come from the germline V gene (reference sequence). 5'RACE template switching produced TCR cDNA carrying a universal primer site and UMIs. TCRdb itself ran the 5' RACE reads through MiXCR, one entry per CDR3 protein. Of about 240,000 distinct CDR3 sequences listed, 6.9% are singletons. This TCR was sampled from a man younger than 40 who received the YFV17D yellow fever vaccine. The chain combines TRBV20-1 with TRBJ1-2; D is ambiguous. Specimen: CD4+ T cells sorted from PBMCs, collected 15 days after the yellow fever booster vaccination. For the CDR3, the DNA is TGCAGTGCTAGAGATTACCTTATAGGGAGCTATGGCTACACCTTC. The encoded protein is CSARDYLIGSYGYTF.